The 22 T cell receptor beta chains listed next were all sequenced from one sample in a study of blood T cell repertoires in COVID-19. Generated by immunoSEQ multiplex PCR, the TCRdb table keeps only in-frame clones and is missing some. The table lists 150,000 or so clones, over 85% of them singletons. The sample comprised peripheral blood. These receptors were collected from a man in his sixties with active or convalescent COVID-19.

The chain uses TRBV29-1 and TRBJ1-5; a possible D gene is TRBD1 (5 bases). V lost 5 bases and J lost 4, with 12 bases in between. This CDR3 contains 13 residues. Germline V gene data show CDR1 as SQVTM and CDR2 as ANQGSEA. The CDR3 region has the DNA TGCAGCGTTACAACGGGGGGGAATCAGCCCCAGCATTTT. Its translation is CSVTTGGNQPQHF.

The V call is TRBV11-2, the J call TRBJ1-6, with 7 bases aligning to TRBD1. CDR3 length: 16 residues. Germline values: CDR1 SGHAT, CDR2 FQNNGV. The trim removed 0 bases at V and 7 bases at J, leaving 6 bases unmatched. DNA for the CDR3: TGTGCCAGCAGCTTAGACTGGGACAGAAGGAATTCACCCCTCCACTTT. Its protein product is CASSLDWDRRNSPLHF.

The J gene is TRBJ2-7, the V gene TRBV2; 9 bases line up with TRBD1. CDR1 SNHLY and CDR2 FYNNEI come from the germline V gene. This CDR3 is built from 16 residues. Trimming at V came to 8 bases and at J to 2 bases, leaving 13 bases not matched to a gene. The CDR3 DNA follows: TGTGCCAGCCTTAGGGCTCCCACAGGGGGCGCCTACGAGCAGTACTTC. It specifies CASLRAPTGGAYEQYF.

The table lists this clone with a count of one. The chain carries TRBV10-3 and TRBJ2-7, with 9 bases lining up with TRBD1. With V trimmed by 5 bases and J by 6 bases, 8 bases remained unmatched. The CDR3 is 14 residues long. Looked up from germline, CDR1 is ENHRY and CDR2 is SYGVKD. Here the CDR3 DNA reads TGTGCCATCAGTTCGGGACAGGGTGGAATCGAGCAGTACTTC. Translation: CAISSGQGGIEQYF.

The chain combines TRBV5-1 with TRBJ2-7, with TRBD2 matching over 13 bases. The germline V gene has CDR1 SGHRS and CDR2 YFSETQ. CDR3 length: 19 amino acids. V was pared by 0 bases and J by 0 bases, with 9 bases of the junction left unmatched. CDR3 region: CASSLVPGLAGLSSYEQYF. CDR3 coding DNA: TGCGCCAGCAGCTTGGTTCCGGGACTAGCGGGACTTAGCTCCTACGAGCAGTACTTC.

The chain joins TRBV2 to TRBJ1-1; D remains unclear. This CDR3 is built from 12 residues. Deletions cut 4 bases from V and 3 bases from J, with 6 bases between. Germline loops: CDR1 SNHLY, CDR2 FYNNEI. In DNA, the CDR3 is TGTGCCAGCAGTGCGGGGTACACTGAAGCTTTCTTT. It yields the protein CASSAGYTEAFF.

This sequence joins TRBV2 and TRBJ1-1; 10 bases align to TRBD1. There are 16 residues in the CDR3. V shed 2 bases and J 5 bases; nucleotides not matched to a gene: 8. In germline, CDR1 is SNHLY, CDR2 FYNNEI. The CDR3, as DNA: TGTGCCAGCAGTGAAACGACAGGGGGCGCGGGTACTGAAGCTTTCTTT. Translating it yields CASSETTGGAGTEAFF.

CDR3 DNA sequence: TGTGCCAGCAGCTTTCTATCGGGCGAGCAGTACTTC. Protein: CASSFLSGEQYF. The gene calls are TRBV12-3 or TRBV12-4 and TRBJ2-7; D is uncertain. The CDR3 spans 12 residues. The V end was cut by 6 bases, the J end by 6 bases, with 12 bases between.

The gene calls are TRBV4-1 and TRBJ2-5; D possibly corresponds to TRBD2 (6 bases). The germline CDR1 and CDR2 sequences are MGHRA and YSYEKL. The germline V and J ends were trimmed by 1 base and 5 bases, with 26 bases remaining between them. The length of the CDR3 is 19 residues. The CDR3 coding sequence is TGCGCCAGCAGCCAAGTATCGACGCAGTGGGGGGACGGCGGTGAGACCCAGTACTTC. This gives the protein CASSQVSTQWGDGGETQYF.

The chain combines TRBV4-2 with TRBJ2-1; 9 bases are shared with TRBD2. The V segment lost 3 bases and the J segment 4 bases; nucleotides outside the gene matches: 7. Germline lookup yields CDR1 LGHNA and CDR2 YNFKEQ. The CDR3 covers 16 residues. CDR3: CASSQAAGGEYNEQFF. The CDR3, as DNA: TGTGCCAGCAGCCAGGCAGCGGGAGGAGAATACAATGAGCAGTTCTTC.

The chain uses TRBV6-5 and TRBJ2-7; no clear D gene. Trimming took 5 bases from V and 0 from J, leaving 5 bases between them. CDR1 and CDR2 (germline): MNHEY, SVGAGI. The CDR3 totals 12 residues. The CDR3 bases are TGTGCCAGCAGTCTTCCCTCCTACGAGCAGTACTTC. Translation gives CASSLPSYEQYF.

The CDR3, as DNA: TGTGCCAGCAGCAGGGGACAGATGTCGAACACCGGGGAGCTGTTTTTT. Translating gives CASSRGQMSNTGELFF. The chain links TRBV7-7 to TRBJ2-2, with 7 bases fitting TRBD1. With V trimmed by 5 bases and J by 0 bases, 6 bases remained unmatched. The CDR3 is 16 amino acids. The germline CDR1 and CDR2 sequences are SSHAT and FNYEAQ (reference sequence).

The chain joins TRBV13 to TRBJ1-5; 9 bases are shared with TRBD1. Trimming cost V 2 bases and J 4 bases; bases outside gene matches: 6. Germline V lookup: CDR1 PRHDT, CDR2 FYEKMQ (reference sequence). This CDR3 contains 16 residues. The CDR3 DNA reads TGTGCCAGCAGCTTAACCCTGGGGACAGGGAATCAGCCCCAGCATTTT. It encodes CASSLTLGTGNQPQHF.

This clone is a singleton in its sample. J is TRBJ2-7 and V is TRBV29-1; 7 bases agree with TRBD2. Germline lookup yields CDR1 SQVTM and CDR2 ANQGSEA. The CDR3 contains 16 residues. The trim removed 2 bases at V and 2 bases at J, leaving 12 bases unmatched. The CDR3 spells CSVEFGAGVKTYEQYF. Here the CDR3 DNA reads TGCAGCGTTGAATTTGGGGCGGGAGTGAAAACCTACGAGCAGTACTTC.

The CDR3 DNA sequence: TGCGCCAGCAGTAAAGAGAGCGGGGCCGCCGGGGAGCTGTTTTTT. This gives the protein CASSKESGAAGELFF. This chain connects TRBV10-1 to TRBJ2-2; 7 nucleotides line up with TRBD2. V lost 5 bases to trimming and J lost 6 bases; unmatched junction nucleotides: 9. The germline V gene encodes CDR1 WNHNN and CDR2 SYGVQD (reference sequence). The CDR3 runs 15 residues.

The chain joins TRBV6-5 to TRBJ2-2, with a weak D call TRBD2 (6 bases). Per germline, CDR1 MNHEY and CDR2 SVGAGI. Trimming left V 2 bases short and J 6 bases short, with 16 bases between. The CDR3 has 16 residues. CDR3 amino acids: CASSYVGGAWPGELFF. Here the CDR3 DNA reads TGTGCCAGCAGTTACGTTGGCGGGGCTTGGCCCGGGGAGCTGTTTTTT.

The genes are TRBV6-5 and TRBJ1-2; a weak D match, TRBD1 (5 bases). Germline V CDR1 and CDR2: MNHEY, SVGAGI. Between the trimmed V and J ends, which lost 6 bases and 4 bases, there was a span of 15 bases. The CDR3 spans 14 residues. The CDR3 sequence is CASRAGQNLYGYTF. Here the CDR3 DNA reads TGTGCCAGCAGAGCAGGGCAAAATCTCTATGGCTACACCTTC.

This chain joins TRBV9 and TRBJ1-6; tentatively, D is TRBD1 (5 bases). The germline gives CDR1 SGDLS, CDR2 YYNGEE. V was pared by 6 bases and J by 10 bases, with 20 bases between. This CDR3 has 15 amino acids. The DNA of the CDR3 is TGTGCCAGCACCCCCCAGGAGGGGAGAGGGTCACCCCTCCACTTT. Residues: CASTPQEGRGSPLHF.

This clone was counted a single time. The chain carries TRBV28 and TRBJ1-2, with TRBD1 matching over 11 bases. Germline loops: CDR1 MDHEN, CDR2 SYDVKM. This CDR3 comprises 12 residues. The J segment lost 7 bases and the V segment lost 7 bases, leaving 2 bases of the junction unmatched. The CDR3: CASTGTGGGYTF. The CDR3 DNA sequence: TGTGCCAGCACCGGGACAGGGGGTGGCTACACCTTC.

This clone was seen a single time. The chain joins TRBV5-4 to TRBJ2-7; no clear D gene. CDR1 SGHNT and CDR2 YYREEE come from the germline V gene (reference sequence). This CDR3 is 16 amino acids long. V lost 0 bases and J 0 bases, leaving 13 bases between the germline ends. This CDR3 is CASSLGGGGSSYEQYF. The CDR3 DNA is TGTGCCAGCAGCTTGGGCGGTGGCGGTAGCTCCTACGAGCAGTACTTC.

The CDR3 loop is CASSLGGGYDEQFF. Here the CDR3 DNA reads TGTGCCAGCAGCTTGGGCGGGGGGTATGATGAGCAGTTCTTC. The V call is TRBV7-6, the J call TRBJ2-1, with 8 nucleotides matching TRBD2. Germline-derived CDR1 and CDR2 are SGHVS and FNYEAQ. The CDR3 contains 14 residues. V trimming: 3 bases; J trimming: 8 bases; junction bases outside the gene matches: 6.

The chain couples TRBV7-6 to TRBJ2-5; 16 bases match TRBD2. Germline values: CDR1 SGHVS, CDR2 FNYEAQ. The CDR3 runs to 17 residues. V was clipped by 5 bases and J by 2 bases; unmatched bases: 5. The CDR3 coding sequence is TGTGCCAGCAGCATCCTGGGACTAGCGGGAGGGCAAGAGACCCAGTACTTC. Translating gives CASSILGLAGGQETQYF.